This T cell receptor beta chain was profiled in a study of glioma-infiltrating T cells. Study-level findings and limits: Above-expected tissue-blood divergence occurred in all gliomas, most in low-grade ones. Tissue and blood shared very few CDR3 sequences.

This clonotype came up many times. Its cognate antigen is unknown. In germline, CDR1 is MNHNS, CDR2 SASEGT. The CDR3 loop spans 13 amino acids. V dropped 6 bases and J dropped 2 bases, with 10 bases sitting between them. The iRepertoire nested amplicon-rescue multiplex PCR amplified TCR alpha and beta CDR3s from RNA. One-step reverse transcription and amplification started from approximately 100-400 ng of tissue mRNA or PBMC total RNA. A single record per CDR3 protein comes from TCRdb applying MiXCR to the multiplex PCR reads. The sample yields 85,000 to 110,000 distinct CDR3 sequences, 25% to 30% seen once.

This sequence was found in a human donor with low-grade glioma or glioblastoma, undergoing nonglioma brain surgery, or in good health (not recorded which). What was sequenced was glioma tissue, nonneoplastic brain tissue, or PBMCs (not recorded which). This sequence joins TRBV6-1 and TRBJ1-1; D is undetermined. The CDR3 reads CASSEPANTEAFF. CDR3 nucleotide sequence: TGTGCCAGCAGCGAACCTGCAAACACTGAAGCTTTCTTT.